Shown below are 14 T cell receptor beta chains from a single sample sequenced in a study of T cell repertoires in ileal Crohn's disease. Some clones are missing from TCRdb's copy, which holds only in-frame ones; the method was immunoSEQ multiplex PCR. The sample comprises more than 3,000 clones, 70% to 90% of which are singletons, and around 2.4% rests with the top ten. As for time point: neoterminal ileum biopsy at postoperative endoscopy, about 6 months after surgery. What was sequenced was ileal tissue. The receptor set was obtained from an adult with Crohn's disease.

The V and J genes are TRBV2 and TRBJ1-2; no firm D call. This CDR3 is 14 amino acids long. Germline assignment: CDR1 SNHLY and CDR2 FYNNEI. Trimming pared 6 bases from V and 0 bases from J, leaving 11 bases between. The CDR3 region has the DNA TGTGCCAGCAGCCCCCAACAGTCTAACTATGGCTACACCTTC. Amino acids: CASSPQQSNYGYTF.

The CDR3 here is CASSQPRTGSSYEQYF. The CDR3 DNA reads TGTGCCAGTAGTCAGCCGAGGACAGGCAGCTCCTACGAGCAGTACTTC. The V and J genes are TRBV19 and TRBJ2-7; 7 bases match TRBD1. V trimming: 5 bases; J trimming: 0 bases; junction bases outside the gene matches: 10. The CDR3 covers 16 residues. Germline lookup yields CDR1 LNHDA and CDR2 SQIVND (reference sequence).

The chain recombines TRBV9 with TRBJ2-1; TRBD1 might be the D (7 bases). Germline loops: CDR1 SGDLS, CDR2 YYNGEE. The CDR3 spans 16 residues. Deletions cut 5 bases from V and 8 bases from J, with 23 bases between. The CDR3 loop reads CASSRSNGGTGDEQFF. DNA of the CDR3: TGTGCCAGCAGTCGCTCCAACGGGGGTACAGGGGATGAGCAGTTCTTC.

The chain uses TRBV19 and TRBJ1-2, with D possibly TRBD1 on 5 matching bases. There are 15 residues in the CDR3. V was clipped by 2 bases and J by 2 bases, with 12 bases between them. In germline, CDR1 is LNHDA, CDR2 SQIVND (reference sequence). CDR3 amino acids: CASSITGPTNYGYTF. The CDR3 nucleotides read TGTGCCAGTAGTATAACAGGTCCAACAAACTATGGCTACACCTTC. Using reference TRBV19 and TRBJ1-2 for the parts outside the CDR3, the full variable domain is DGGITQSPKYLFRKEGQNVTLSCEQNLNHDAMYWYRQDPGQGLRLIYYSQIVNDFQKGDIAEGYSVSREKKESFPLTVTSAQKNPTAFYLCASSITGPTNYGYTFGSGTRLTVV.

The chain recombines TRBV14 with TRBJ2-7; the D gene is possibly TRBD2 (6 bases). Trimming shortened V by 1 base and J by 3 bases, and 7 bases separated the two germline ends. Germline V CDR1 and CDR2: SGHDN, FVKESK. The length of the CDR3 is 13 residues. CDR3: CASSQGGVYEQYF. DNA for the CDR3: TGTGCCAGCAGCCAAGGCGGGGTCTACGAGCAGTACTTC.

The CDR3 DNA reads as TGTGCCAGCAGTTATCACGGGGGGGATACAGATACGCAGTATTTT. Translation: CASSYHGGDTDTQYF. This chain connects TRBV6-5 to TRBJ2-3, with 8 bases matching TRBD2. The CDR3 has 15 residues. The V gene's germline CDR1 is MNHEY and CDR2 SVGAGI. Losses at the gene ends were 3 bases for V and 3 bases for J; bases not matched to a gene: 5.

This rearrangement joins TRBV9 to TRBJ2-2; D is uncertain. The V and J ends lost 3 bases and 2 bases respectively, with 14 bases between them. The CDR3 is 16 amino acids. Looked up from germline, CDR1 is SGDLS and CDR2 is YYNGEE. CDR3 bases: TGTGCCAGCAGCGCACCTTTAGACGGCAACACCGGGGAGCTGTTTTTT. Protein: CASSAPLDGNTGELFF.

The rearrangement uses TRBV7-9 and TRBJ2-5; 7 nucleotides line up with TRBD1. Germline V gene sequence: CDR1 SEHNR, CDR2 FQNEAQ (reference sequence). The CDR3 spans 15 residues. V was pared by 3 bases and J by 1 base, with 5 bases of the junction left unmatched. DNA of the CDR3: TGTGCCAGCAGCTTCCCGACAGGGCTCCAAGAGACCCAGTACTTC. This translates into CASSFPTGLQETQYF.

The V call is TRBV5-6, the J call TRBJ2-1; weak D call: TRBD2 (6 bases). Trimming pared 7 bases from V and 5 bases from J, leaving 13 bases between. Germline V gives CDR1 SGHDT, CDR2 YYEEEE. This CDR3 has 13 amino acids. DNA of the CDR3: TGTGCCAGCTCGGGACTCGGAAACAATGAGCAGTTCTTC. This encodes CASSGLGNNEQFF. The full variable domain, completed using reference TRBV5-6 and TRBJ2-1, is DAGVTQSPTHLIKTRGQQVTLRCSPKSGHDTVSWYQQALGQGPQFIFQYYEEEERQRGNFPDRFSGHQFPNYSSELNVNALLLGDSALYLCASSGLGNNEQFFGPGTRLTVL.

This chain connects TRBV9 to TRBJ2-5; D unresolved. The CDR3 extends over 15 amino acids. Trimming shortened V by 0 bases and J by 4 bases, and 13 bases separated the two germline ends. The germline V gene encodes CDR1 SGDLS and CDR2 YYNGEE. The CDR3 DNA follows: TGTGCCAGCAGCGTAGGGGCTATCCGTGGAGAGACCCAGTACTTC. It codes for CASSVGAIRGETQYF.

CDR3 in amino acids: CSVQGGLEGTEAFF. The DNA for the CDR3 is TGCAGCGTTCAGGGGGGGCTTGAAGGGACTGAAGCTTTCTTT. The chain employs TRBV29-1 and TRBJ1-1, with 7 bases identical to TRBD1. The germline gives CDR1 SQVTM, CDR2 ANQGSEA. The CDR3 is 14 amino acids. V dropped 5 bases and J dropped 5; count of bases not matched to a gene: 11.

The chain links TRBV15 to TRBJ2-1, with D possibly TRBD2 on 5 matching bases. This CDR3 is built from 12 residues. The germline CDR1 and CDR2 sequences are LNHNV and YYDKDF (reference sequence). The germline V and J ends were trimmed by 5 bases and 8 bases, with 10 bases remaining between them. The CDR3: CATSLQADEQFF. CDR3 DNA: TGTGCCACCAGCCTCCAAGCGGATGAGCAGTTCTTC.

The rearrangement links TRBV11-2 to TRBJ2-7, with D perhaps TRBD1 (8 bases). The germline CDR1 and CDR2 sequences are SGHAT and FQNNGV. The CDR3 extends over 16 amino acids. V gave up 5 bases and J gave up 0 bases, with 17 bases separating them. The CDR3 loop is CASSAGQGGSSYEQYF. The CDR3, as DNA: TGTGCCAGCAGCGCCGGACAGGGCGGGAGCTCCTACGAGCAGTACTTC.

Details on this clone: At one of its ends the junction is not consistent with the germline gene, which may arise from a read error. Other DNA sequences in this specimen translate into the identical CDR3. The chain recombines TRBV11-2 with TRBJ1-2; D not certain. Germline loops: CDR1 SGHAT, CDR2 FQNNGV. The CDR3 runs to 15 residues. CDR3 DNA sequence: TGTGCCAGCAGCTTAGGCCAGCACACGTCCTATGGTTACACCTTC. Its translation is CASSLGQHTSYGYTF.